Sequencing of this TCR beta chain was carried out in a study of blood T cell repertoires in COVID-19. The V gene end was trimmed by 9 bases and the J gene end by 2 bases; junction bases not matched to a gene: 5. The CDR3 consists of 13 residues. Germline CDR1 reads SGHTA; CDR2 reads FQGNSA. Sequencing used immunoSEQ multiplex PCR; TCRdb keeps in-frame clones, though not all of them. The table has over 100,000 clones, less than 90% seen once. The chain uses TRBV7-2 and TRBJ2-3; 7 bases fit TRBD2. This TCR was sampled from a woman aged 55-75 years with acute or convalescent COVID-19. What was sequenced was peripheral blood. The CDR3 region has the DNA TGTGCCAGTGGTGGGGACTACACAGATACGCAGTATTTT. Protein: CASGGDYTDTQYF.